One and the same sample provided the 13 T cell receptor beta chains below, sequenced in a study of CD8+ T cells in alopecia areata. As to treatment: oral pan-JAK inhibitor, 5-10 mg twice daily. Following RNA extraction, reverse transcription yielded cDNA that acted as the sequencing template. Repertoires were generated with immunoSEQ multiplex PCR, while TCRdb's copy carries only in-frame clones and drops some. The sample holds a few hundred thousand clones; more than 30% are singletons and the top ten take around 0.48%. Sequenced material: CD4+ T cells sorted from blood, taken at approximately week 30, from a patient treated with tofacitinib. The receptors here all came from a human donor with alopecia areata.

The rearrangement joins TRBV30 to TRBJ2-3; 7 bases map to TRBD2. Trimming took 2 bases from V and 2 from J; bases not matched to a gene: 4. CDR3 length equals 14 residues. The V gene's germline CDR1 is GTSNPN and CDR2 SVGIG (reference sequence). The CDR3 protein is CAWSPGGTTDTQYF. Written as DNA, the CDR3 is TGTGCCTGGAGTCCCGGGGGGACCACAGATACGCAGTATTTT.

V is TRBV6-5 and J is TRBJ2-3; D is uncertain. The CDR3 is 12 residues long. The germline CDR1 and CDR2 sequences are MNHEY and SVGAGI. The V end was cut by 0 bases, the J end by 5 bases, with 3 bases between. DNA for the CDR3: TGTGCCAGCAGTTACTCGAGAGATACGCAGTATTTT. Its protein product is CASSYSRDTQYF.

The chain uses TRBV7-8 and TRBJ2-1; D tentatively fits TRBD1 or TRBD2 (5 bases each). CDR1 is SGHVS, CDR2 FQNEAQ, per germline. V was pared by 4 bases and J by 7 bases, with 14 bases between. CDR3 length: 14 residues. In DNA form, the CDR3 reads TGTGCCAGCAGCTCCGGACCGTGGGGGAATGAGCAGTTCTTC. Its translation is CASSSGPWGNEQFF.

The chain is built from TRBV29-1 and TRBJ1-2; a possible D gene is TRBD1 (5 bases). This CDR3 region has 12 residues. V was trimmed by 6 bases and J by 5 bases, leaving 13 bases between them. The germline V gene has CDR1 SQVTM and CDR2 ANQGSEA. The chain's CDR3 is CSVNQGKYGYTF. CDR3 nucleotide sequence: TGCAGCGTCAATCAGGGAAAGTATGGCTACACCTTC.

This clone turned up a few times. The chain is built from TRBV9 and TRBJ1-1; D gene ambiguous. Trimming cost V 4 bases and J 11 bases, with 21 bases left between them. The CDR3 runs to 14 residues. Per the germline V gene, CDR1 is SGDLS and CDR2 is YYNGEE. CDR3 protein: CASSFVTDSGEAFF. CDR3 DNA sequence: TGTGCCAGCAGCTTTGTGACGGACTCCGGGGAGGCTTTCTTT.

This sequence joins TRBV20-1 and TRBJ2-1; D gene uncertain. The CDR3 runs 11 residues. Germline V gene lookup returns CDR1 DFQATT and CDR2 SNEGSKA (reference sequence). The germline V and J ends were trimmed by 6 bases and 7 bases, with 10 bases remaining between them. CDR3 residues: CSARLGNEQFF. The CDR3 DNA reads as TGCAGTGCGCGATTAGGGAATGAGCAGTTCTTC.

V usage is TRBV19 and J usage is TRBJ1-2, with D possibly being TRBD1 (5 bases). The length of the CDR3 is 15 residues. The V end was cut by 7 bases, the J end by 4 bases, with 19 bases between. Germline CDR1 LNHDA, CDR2 SQIVND (reference sequence). CDR3 in DNA: TGTGCCAGTACCCTCCGGGACGCATCGTCCTATGGCTACACCTTC. It codes for CASTLRDASSYGYTF.

The V and J genes are TRBV4-1 and TRBJ2-1; D is perhaps TRBD2 (5 bases). V was pared by 0 bases and J by 1 base, with 13 bases between. The CDR3 has 17 residues. Per the germline V gene, CDR1 is MGHRA and CDR2 is YSYEKL. The CDR3 reads CASSQEGGHSSYNEQFF. DNA for the CDR3: TGCGCCAGCAGCCAAGAAGGAGGTCATTCATCCTACAATGAGCAGTTCTTC.

The chain is built from TRBV5-1 and TRBJ2-3; 11 bases are a match to TRBD2. Trimming at V came to 4 bases and at J to 1 base, leaving 8 bases not matched to a gene. The length of the CDR3 is 17 residues. Germline values: CDR1 SGHRS, CDR2 YFSETQ. In DNA, the CDR3 is TGCGCCAGCAGCACGTCTAGCGGGGGGCGAGGCACAGATACGCAGTATTTT. Amino acids: CASSTSSGGRGTDTQYF.

This clone came up a few times. This chain uses TRBV7-9 with TRBJ2-5, with unresolved D. V lost 1 base to trimming and J lost 4 bases, with 13 bases between them. This CDR3 has 15 amino acids. Germline values: CDR1 SEHNR, CDR2 FQNEAQ (reference sequence). The chain's CDR3 is CASSLDLTGGETQYF. The CDR3 region has the DNA TGTGCCAGCAGCTTAGATTTAACCGGCGGAGAGACCCAGTACTTC.

The chain is built from TRBV7-9 and TRBJ1-2; 7 bases map to TRBD1. The J segment lost 2 bases and the V segment lost 6 bases, leaving 0 bases of the junction unmatched. The CDR3 totals 12 residues. The V gene's germline CDR1 is SEHNR and CDR2 FQNEAQ (reference sequence). The CDR3 nucleotides are TGTGCCAGCAGGGGACAGAACTATGGCTACACCTTC. It codes for CASRGQNYGYTF.

This clone was counted between two and nine times. This chain joins TRBV7-8 and TRBJ1-3; weak D call: TRBD1 (6 bases). The V gene lost 4 bases and the J gene lost 1 base, with 11 bases spanning the gap. This CDR3 has 15 amino acids. The germline CDR1 and CDR2 sequences are SGHVS and FQNEAQ. Here the CDR3 DNA reads TGTGCCAGCAGCTCCCTTACAGGGTCTGGAAACACCATATATTTT. Protein sequence: CASSSLTGSGNTIYF.

This clone was picked up a small number of times. The V and J genes are TRBV11-2 and TRBJ2-2; D gene ambiguous. This CDR3 contains 16 residues. Trimming pared 2 bases from V and 4 bases from J, leaving 14 bases between. CDR1 and CDR2 from the germline V gene are SGHAT and FQNNGV. In DNA, the CDR3 is TGTGCCAGCAGCTTACGGACGGGTTCGAGCACCGGGGAGCTGTTTTTT. Amino acids: CASSLRTGSSTGELFF.